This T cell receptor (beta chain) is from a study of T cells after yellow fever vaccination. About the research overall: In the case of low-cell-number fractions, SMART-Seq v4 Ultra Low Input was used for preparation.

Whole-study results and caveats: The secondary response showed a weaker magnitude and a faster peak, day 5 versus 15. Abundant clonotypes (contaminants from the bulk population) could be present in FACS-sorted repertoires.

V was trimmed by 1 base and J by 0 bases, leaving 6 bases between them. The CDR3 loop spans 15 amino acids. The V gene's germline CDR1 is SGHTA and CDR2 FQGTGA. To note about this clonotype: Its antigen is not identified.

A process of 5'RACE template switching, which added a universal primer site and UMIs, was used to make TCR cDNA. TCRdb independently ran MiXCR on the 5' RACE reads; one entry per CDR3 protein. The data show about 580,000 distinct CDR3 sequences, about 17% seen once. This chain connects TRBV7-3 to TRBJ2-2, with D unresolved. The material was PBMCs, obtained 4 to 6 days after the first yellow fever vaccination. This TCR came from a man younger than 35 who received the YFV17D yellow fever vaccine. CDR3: CASSLRPANTGELFF. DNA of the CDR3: TGTGCCAGCAGCTTAAGGCCAGCGAACACCGGGGAGCTGTTTTTT.